This T cell receptor (beta chain) was obtained from a study of STAT3 mutations in large granular lymphocyte leukemia. This CDR3 comprises 12 residues. The germline V gene has CDR1 SEHNR and CDR2 FQNEAQ (reference sequence). Trimming pared 5 bases from V and 4 bases from J, leaving 6 bases between. Notes on this clone: The target antigen is unknown.

Approximately 40,000 productive templates were obtained per sample on average. Repertoires were generated with immunoSEQ multiplex PCR, while TCRdb's copy carries only in-frame clones and drops some. The table lists 9,000 to 9,500 clones, roughly 88% of them singletons. Study results and caveats: Every T-LGLL patient had at least one immunodominant TCRbeta clonotype. No sample exists from the first appearance of each clone. Some patients had dominant TCR clones larger than their STAT3 mutant burden.

The TCR was taken from an elderly man with T-cell large granular lymphocyte leukemia. Some clones in this sample may be carry-over from other donors' samples. This sequence joins TRBV7-9 and TRBJ1-5; no definite D call. Sequenced material: peripheral blood mononuclear cells. CDR3 sequence (DNA): TGTGCCAGCAGCCCGGAGAATCAGCCCCAGCATTTT. This encodes CASSPENQPQHF.